This TCR beta chain came from a study of shared clonotypes between healthy human individuals. The method was immunoSEQ multiplex PCR; TCRdb's version includes in-frame clones alone and lacks a portion of them. This sample has 600,000 to 750,000 clones; about nine tenths occur once, and the top ten carry about a third. Per the germline V gene, CDR1 is SEHNR and CDR2 is FQNEAQ (reference sequence). The length of the CDR3 is 15 residues. The V gene end was trimmed by 3 bases and the J gene end by 5 bases; junction bases not matched to a gene: 8. The chain couples TRBV7-9 to TRBJ2-5, with 8 bases aligning to TRBD2. Material for sequencing was memory CD8+ T cells from PBMCs. Specified subset: CD45RO+ cells pooled with CCR7-negative TemRA cells. The origin of this receptor is a man aged 18-30 years in good health. Some clones in this sample may be carry-over from other donors' samples. The CDR3 DNA reads as TGTGCCAGCAGCTTGCGTCTCGGGAGGGAGGAGACCCAGTACTTC. This translates into CASSLRLGREETQYF.